The next 9 T cell receptor beta chains were all read from a single sample in a study of response to subunit inactivated influenza vaccine (dated by TCRdb to 2016 to 2019). Libraries came from RT-PCR. The reads were generated on an Illumina HiSeq 2500. The public reads were run again by TCRdb, first through fastp at Q25 and then through MiXCR, and only productive beta chains were kept. Entries that share a CDR3 protein sequence are merged under the most common genes and DNA. In all, the sample holds about half a million distinct CDR3 sequences, and roughly 8.2% of those were seen once. 10% to 15% of the sample goes to the ten largest clones. The sample in question was PBMCs from blood, obtained less than 25 months after vaccination. The origin of the receptors is a man aged 50-75 years who received an inactivated influenza vaccine. Donor details come from another sample of the same person, matched by shared clones.

The chain uses TRBV29-1 and TRBJ1-1; no clear D gene. The CDR3 spans 13 residues. Per germline, CDR1 SQVTM and CDR2 ANQGSEA. Deletions cut 6 bases from V and 4 bases from J, with 15 bases between. CDR3 sequence (DNA): TGCAGCGTCAGAGGGAGGCAAGCCACTGAAGCTTTCTTT. Translating it yields CSVRGRQATEAFF.

The chain links TRBV12-3 or TRBV12-4 to TRBJ2-3; TRBD2 matches at 7 bases. This CDR3 is built from 16 residues. J lost 1 base, V lost 5 bases, and 9 bases had no gene match. The CDR3 sequence: CASSLTYAGGTDTQYF. In nucleotides, the CDR3 is TGTGCCAGCAGTCTGACGTACGCGGGGGGCACAGATACGCAGTATTTT.

This clonotype appeared a few times. The rearrangement uses TRBV28 and TRBJ2-1, with D possibly matching TRBD1 (7 bases). The CDR3 runs 14 residues. Germline V gene lookup returns CDR1 MDHEN and CDR2 SYDVKM. V lost 6 bases and J 10 bases, leaving 19 bases between the germline ends. CDR3 in DNA: TGTGCCAGCAGCAACCCAGGGGGGTTTAGGGAGCAGTTCTTC. Protein product: CASSNPGGFREQFF.

This clonotype showed up just a few times. V and J are TRBV29-1 and TRBJ2-5, with 8 bases aligning to TRBD2. Germline V CDR1 and CDR2: SQVTM, ANQGSEA. The length of the CDR3 is 16 residues. V shed 0 bases and J 5 bases; nucleotides not matched to a gene: 11. CDR3: CSVEDLGRGGYETQYF. Here the CDR3 DNA reads TGCAGCGTTGAAGATCTAGGGCGCGGGGGGTACGAGACCCAGTACTTC.

This clonotype was observed at least ten times. The chain has TRBV12-3 or TRBV12-4 and TRBJ2-1; 11 bases line up with TRBD2. This CDR3 region has 14 residues. Trimming at V came to 7 bases and at J to 9 bases, leaving 8 bases not matched to a gene. The CDR3 sequence is CASTTSGGRGEQFF. As DNA, the CDR3 is TGTGCCAGCACAACTAGCGGGGGCCGCGGTGAGCAGTTCTTC.

This clonotype was counted between two and nine times. The J gene is TRBJ1-1, the V gene TRBV2; D call uncertain. The CDR3 is made up of 14 amino acids. V was shortened by 5 bases and J by 5 bases, with 15 bases between the two germline ends. Germline CDR1 reads SNHLY; CDR2 reads FYNNEI. The CDR3 DNA follows: TGTGCCAGCAGTAGGGAAGGGCGGCGGACTGAAGCTTTCTTT. The encoded protein is CASSREGRRTEAFF. The full variable domain, completed using reference TRBV2 and TRBJ1-1, is EPEVTQTPSHQVTQMGQEVILRCVPISNHLYFYWYRQILGQKVEFLVSFYNNEISEKSEIFDDQFSVERPDGSNFTLKIRSTKLEDSAMYFCASSREGRRTEAFFGQGTRLTVV.

In this sample, this clonotype turned up a few times. The CDR3 loop reads CASSKISGRGLFF. CDR3 DNA: TGTGCCAGCAGCAAGATTTCGGGGCGCGGACTGTTTTTT. The chain carries TRBV5-6 and TRBJ1-4; tentatively, D is TRBD1 (5 bases). Germline V gives CDR1 SGHDT, CDR2 YYEEEE. Deletions cut 4 bases from V and 13 bases from J, with 17 bases between. This CDR3 spans 13 amino acids.

This clonotype was seen more than once but under ten times. V gene TRBV6-2 or TRBV6-3 combines with J gene TRBJ2-7, with D tentatively TRBD2 (5 bases). The V gene lost 5 bases and the J gene lost 2 bases, with 13 bases spanning the gap. From germline, CDR1 is MNHEY and CDR2 SVGEGT. This CDR3 is 14 amino acids long. The CDR3 DNA reads TGTGCCAGCAGTCTAAGGAGGCCACCCTACGAGCAGTACTTC. This gives the protein CASSLRRPPYEQYF.

There are many counts of this clonotype. The CDR3 DNA is TGCGCCAGCAGCCAAGGGGTAAGGGGTGGTCAGCCCCAGCATTTT. It codes for CASSQGVRGGQPQHF. The V call is TRBV4-3, the J call TRBJ1-5; maybe TRBD1 (5 bases). Germline assignment: CDR1 LGHNA and CDR2 YSLEER. V gave up 1 base and J gave up 6 bases, with 13 bases separating them. The CDR3 sequence is 15 residues long.